The sequence of this T cell receptor beta chain was determined in a study of blood T cell repertoires in COVID-19. Turning to the study itself: Donors in the United States, Italy and Spain gave samples during acute or convalescent COVID-19. The analysed material was cDNA or gDNA that came from T cells, B-cell-depleted T cells, or PBMCs.

Germline V gene data show CDR1 as SGHTA and CDR2 as FQGTGA. V lost 5 bases and J lost 7; bases outside the gene matches: 9. The CDR3 totals 15 residues. Original processing notes: For nucleated cells, counts were estimated from reference gene primer amplification. Sequencing was performed with immunoSEQ multiplex PCR; in TCRdb, only in-frame clones are kept and a portion is missing. Clonal size and the V and J genes are those of that table, whereas D and trimming came from the DNA. This table has some 94,000 clones, 72% appearing once. The sequence was collected from an older woman in a cohort sampled during active or convalescent COVID-19. Sequenced material: peripheral blood. This rearrangement joins TRBV7-3 to TRBJ2-1; TRBD1 matches 9 bases. CDR3 nucleotides: TGTGCCAGCAGCCCCCAAGGACAGGGGTGGAATGAGCAGTTCTTC. This translates into CASSPQGQGWNEQFF.